These T cell receptor beta chains were read from a single sample in a study of cytomegalovirus exposure and HLA in healthy donors. Profiled with immunoSEQ multiplex PCR; TCRdb holds only in-frame clones, not every one. The profile shows 100,000 to 150,000 clones, about 84% of them singletons. The specimen was PBMCs. These receptors were obtained from a man aged 35 to 55 in good health and CMV-seronegative. Each CDR3 is given with its conserved first and last residue. A D gene is named only where the DNA matches it firmly. Clone size, where shown, is once, few, many, or a class for clones that have expanded.

J gene	V gene	clone size	D gene	CDR3 DNA	CDR3 protein
TRBJ1-5	TRBV10-3	.	.	TGTGCCATCAGTGAGTCGGGTCAGGGAAGCAATCAGCCCCAGCATTTT	CAISESGQGSNQPQHF
TRBJ1-1	TRBV7-3	.	.	TGTGCCAGCAGCTCTGGGCCCAATTCGAACACTGAAGCTTTCTTT	CASSSGPNSNTEAFF
TRBJ1-5	TRBV7-2	.	TRBD1	TGTGCCAGCAGCTTTACAGGGGGCAATCAGCCCCAGCATTTT	CASSFTGGNQPQHF
TRBJ2-5	TRBV9	once	.	TGTGCCAGCAGCCCGGACGTGGGGCTTGAGACCCAGTACTTC	CASSPDVGLETQYF
TRBJ1-2	TRBV5-6	.	.	TGTGCCAGCAGCCCCCTCCACGGGACACACCAAGCGTATGGCTACACCTTC	CASSPLHGTHQAYGYTF
TRBJ1-1	TRBV7-6	.	.	TGTGCCAGCAGCCGGTCTCGGGGCACTGAAGCTTTCTTT	CASSRSRGTEAFF
TRBJ1-1	TRBV2	.	.	TGTGCCAGCAAGGGCGGGAGGGGTAACACTGAAGCTTTCTTT	CASKGGRGNTEAFF
TRBJ1-2	TRBV28	.	.	TGTGCCAGCAGTTTCTCCAAGGGGGTCTATGGCTACACCTTC	CASSFSKGVYGYTF
TRBJ2-7	TRBV6-6	few	TRBD1	TGTGCCAGCAGGAACCCCTCGGGACAGGGGGCCTACGAGCAGTACTTC	CASRNPSGQGAYEQYF
TRBJ1-2	TRBV7-8	.	TRBD1	TGTGCCAGCAGCTTAGGGGACAGGGGGCGGGGTGGCTACACCTTC	CASSLGDRGRGGYTF
TRBJ2-4	TRBV5-4	.	TRBD1	TGTGCCAGCAGCTCCGACAGGGGGGAATCGTGGAAAAACATTCAGTACTTC	CASSSDRGESWKNIQYF
TRBJ2-7	TRBV2	.	.	TGTGCCAGCAGTGTCGCCATTGGCAGGGTCAGCGAGCAGTACTTC	CASSVAIGRVSEQYF
TRBJ2-3	TRBV5-1	.	.	TGCGCCAGCAGACCGTGGACTTCCATAGATACGCAGTATTTT	CASRPWTSIDTQYF
TRBJ2-1	TRBV5-6	.	TRBD2	TGTGCCAGCAGCTTGGCCATAGGTTGGACTAGCGGGGGTTATGAGCAGTTCTTC	CASSLAIGWTSGGYEQFF
TRBJ2-7	TRBV2	many	.	TGTGCCAGCAGGGCATGGGGCTCCGAGCAGTACTTC	CASRAWGSEQYF
TRBJ1-1	TRBV27	.	TRBD1	TGTGCCAGCAGTTTTGCCAGGGGGCAAGTTCTGAACACTGAAGCTTTCTTT	CASSFARGQVLNTEAFF
TRBJ2-1	TRBV5-1	.	.	TGCGCCAGCAGACCGGAGTGGTACAATGAGCAGTTCTTC	CASRPEWYNEQFF
TRBJ2-2	TRBV19	.	TRBD2	TGTGCCAGTAGTATTATTAGCGGGGGGATCGGGGAGCTGTTTTTT	CASSIISGGIGELFF
TRBJ1-1	TRBV27	.	.	TGTGCCAGCAGTTTAAATTCGGGGAGAGAGGCTTTCTTT	CASSLNSGREAFF
TRBJ1-1	TRBV6-6	.	TRBD1	TGTGCCAGCAGGACACGGGACAGGGAGCGAGCTTTCTTT	CASRTRDRERAFF
TRBJ1-5	TRBV19	.	.	TGTGCCAGTAATCCCCGACAGGACTATCAGCCCCAGCATTTT	CASNPRQDYQPQHF
TRBJ2-4	TRBV7-6	.	.	TGTGCCAGCAGCTACCCCCCGGGGCGGGAAGGAAACATTCAGTACTTC	CASSYPPGREGNIQYF
TRBJ1-1	TRBV7-9	.	TRBD1	TGTGCCAGCAGCCTATGGACAGGGGCGACTGAAGCTTTCTTT	CASSLWTGATEAFF
TRBJ1-1	TRBV7-7	.	TRBD1	TGTGCCAGCAGCGAATTACCCAGGGGGCACACTGAAGCTTTCTTT	CASSELPRGHTEAFF
TRBJ2-7	TRBV5-1	.	TRBD1	TGCGCCAGCAGCCTACGGACAGGCGAGCAGTACTTC	CASSLRTGEQYF
TRBJ2-1	TRBV4-1	once	.	TGCGCCAGCAGCCAACTCGGAGTTTACAATGAGCAGTTCTTC	CASSQLGVYNEQFF
TRBJ2-5	TRBV11-2	few	.	TGTGCCAGCAGCCAAACAGGGGGGGGTCAAGAGACCCAGTACTTC	CASSQTGGGQETQYF
TRBJ1-6	TRBV19	.	.	TGTGCCAGTAGTAATCCAGGGAAGGTTCTTTTTGATTCACCCCTCCACTTT	CASSNPGKVLFDSPLHF
TRBJ2-3	TRBV13	.	.	TGTGCCAGCAGCTTAGGGTCCGGGGGTCCTGACACAGATACGCAGTATTTT	CASSLGSGGPDTDTQYF
TRBJ1-5	TRBV5-8	.	.	TGTGCCAGCAGCTTGCTGCGTCGAACGCATTTT	CASSLLRRTHF
TRBJ2-2	TRBV4-2	.	TRBD1	TGTGCCAGCAGCTTCGGACAGGCCCAGGGGACCGGGGAGCTGTTTTTT	CASSFGQAQGTGELFF
TRBJ2-7	TRBV5-1	once	.	TGCGCCAGCAGCCGGGGTGGTCCGGGAGACGAGCAGTACTTC	CASSRGGPGDEQYF
TRBJ1-2	TRBV6-5	.	.	TGTGCCAGCAGTTACTCGTCAGGGGTTAACTATGGCTACACCTTC	CASSYSSGVNYGYTF
TRBJ1-3	TRBV11-2	.	TRBD1	TGTGCCAGCAGCGAGCGTAGACAGGGCTCTGGAAACACCATATATTTT	CASSERRQGSGNTIYF
TRBJ2-7	TRBV7-9	.	TRBD1	TGTGCCAGCAGCCCGGACCACGGGACAGGCTCCTACGAGCAGTACTTC	CASSPDHGTGSYEQYF
TRBJ2-5	TRBV9	once	TRBD2	TGTGCCAGCAGCGCTAGCGGGGGGGCCCAGGAGACCCAGTACTTC	CASSASGGAQETQYF
TRBJ2-5	TRBV13	.	.	TGTGCCAGCAGCTTAGGCTCTCCTGAGACCCAGTACTTC	CASSLGSPETQYF
TRBJ1-2	TRBV5-1	.	.	TGCGCCAGCAACGGGGGAAACGGGGCCCCGGACGGCTACACCTTC	CASNGGNGAPDGYTF
TRBJ2-4	TRBV11-3	.	TRBD1	TGTGCCAGCAGCGTTAGGGGGCAAAACAGTCAGTACTTC	CASSVRGQNSQYF
TRBJ1-2	TRBV5-1	once	TRBD1	TGCGCCAGCAGCGAAAGGACAGGGGGGAACTATGGCTACACCTTC	CASSERTGGNYGYTF
TRBJ1-5	TRBV19	.	.	TGTGCCAGTAGTATGGGGCAAGGCCCCTATAGCAATCAGCCCCAGCATTTT	CASSMGQGPYSNQPQHF
TRBJ2-2	TRBV7-3	.	.	TGTGTCAGCAGCTTAATTCCGCGCGGGGAGCTGTTTTTT	CVSSLIPRGELFF
TRBJ1-6	TRBV6-5	.	.	TGTGCCAGCAGTTATTCAGACTTTTCACCCCTCCACTTT	CASSYSDFSPLHF
TRBJ2-5	TRBV11-2	.	.	TGTGCCAGCAGCTCACCGGCTGGGCAGCCTAAAGAGACCCAGTACTTC	CASSSPAGQPKETQYF
TRBJ1-6	TRBV10-3	.	TRBD1	TGTGCCATCAGTGACTCCCCAGGACAGGGACAGAATTCACCCCTCCACTTT	CAISDSPGQGQNSPLHF
TRBJ2-7	TRBV7-2	.	.	TGTGCCAGCAGCGGTAGAGGGGGCGAGCAGTACTTC	CASSGRGGEQYF
TRBJ2-2	TRBV18	.	.	TGTGCCAGCTCACTGGACTCACTCAGAGGCTGGAACACCGGGGAGCTGTTTTTT	CASSLDSLRGWNTGELFF
TRBJ1-6	TRBV6-5	.	.	TGTGCCAGCAGTGAACTATATTCACCCCTCCACTTT	CASSELYSPLHF